The 15 T cell receptor beta chains listed next were all sequenced from one sample in a study of cytomegalovirus exposure and HLA in healthy donors. Use of 60 Vbeta and 13 Jbeta primers characterized the PCR. Repertoires were generated with immunoSEQ multiplex PCR, while TCRdb's copy carries only in-frame clones and drops some. The sample lists some 87,000 clones, approximately 60% occurring once. The sample was PBMCs. These receptors all stem from a woman aged 25 to 45 in good health and CMV-seropositive.

The J gene is TRBJ2-2, the V gene TRBV28, with D possibly TRBD2 on 7 matching bases. Germline CDR1 and CDR2: MDHEN and SYDVKM. This CDR3 has 15 amino acids. V lost 6 bases, J lost 6 bases, and 17 bases lay in between. The CDR3 nucleotides read TGTGCCAGCAGCCATCTTAGGGGGGGGGCCGGGGAGCTGTTTTTT. It encodes CASSHLRGGAGELFF.

This clone was picked up a small number of times. The chain carries TRBV13 and TRBJ2-7; D perhaps matches TRBD1 (7 bases). This CDR3 has 17 amino acids. V lost 2 bases and J 0 bases, leaving 17 bases between the germline ends. Germline assignment: CDR1 PRHDT and CDR2 FYEKMQ (reference sequence). The CDR3 bases are TGTGCCAGCAGCTTATCTTTCCAGGGGGGATACTCCTACGAGCAGTACTTC. It translates to CASSLSFQGGYSYEQYF.

The V call is TRBV7-9, the J call TRBJ2-2; tentative D call: TRBD1 (5 bases). The length of the CDR3 is 15 residues. Germline V gene sequence: CDR1 SEHNR, CDR2 FQNEAQ (reference sequence). V was pared by 3 bases and J by 4 bases, with 12 bases between. CDR3 DNA: TGTGCCAGCAGCTTCCAGGGTGGCCTCACCGGGGAGCTGTTTTTT. Translating it yields CASSFQGGLTGELFF.

This clone was detected only a few times. The rearrangement joins TRBV11-2 to TRBJ2-2; TRBD2 matches 10 bases. Germline V CDR1 and CDR2: SGHAT, FQNNGV. This CDR3 comprises 16 residues. Unmatched junction bases numbered 8, after V lost 4 bases and J lost 6 bases. CDR3 loop: CASSYNSGGLSGELFF. The CDR3 DNA is TGTGCCAGCAGCTACAATAGCGGGGGGCTATCCGGGGAGCTGTTTTTT. The full variable domain, completed using reference TRBV11-2 and TRBJ2-2, is EAGVAQSPRYKIIEKRQSVAFWCNPISGHATLYWYQQILGQGPKLLIQFQNNGVVDDSQLPKDRFSAERLKGVDSTLKIQPAKLEDSAVYLCASSYNSGGLSGELFFGEGSRLTVL.

The gene calls are TRBV27 and TRBJ2-7; D remains unclear. CDR1 and CDR2 from the germline V gene are MNHEY and SMNVEV (reference sequence). Trimming shortened V by 5 bases and J by 11 bases, and 16 bases separated the two germline ends. There are 12 residues in the CDR3. The CDR3 is CASSRDRGWEYF. CDR3 coding DNA: TGTGCCAGCAGTAGAGACCGCGGCTGGGAGTACTTC.

This chain uses TRBV18 with TRBJ2-5; the match to TRBD2 covers 7 bases. CDR3 length: 16 amino acids. With V trimmed by 0 bases and J by 3 bases, 7 bases remained unmatched. Germline loops: CDR1 KGHSH, CDR2 LQKENI. The CDR3: CASSPPSAGREETQYF. The CDR3 DNA sequence: TGTGCCAGCTCACCACCCTCGGCAGGGAGGGAAGAGACCCAGTACTTC.

The chain employs TRBV19 and TRBJ2-5, with TRBD1 matching 7 bases. CDR3 length equals 16 residues. V lost 3 bases and J lost 1; bases outside the gene matches: 8. CDR1 and CDR2 from the germline V gene are LNHDA and SQIVND (reference sequence). DNA of the CDR3: TGTGCCAGTAGTATTCGTACAGGGGTTCTCCAAGAGACCCAGTACTTC. It translates to CASSIRTGVLQETQYF.

The chain carries TRBV19 and TRBJ1-6, with a possible D match to TRBD1 (6 bases). Looked up from germline, CDR1 is LNHDA and CDR2 is SQIVND (reference sequence). Trimming cost V 3 bases and J 8 bases, with 17 bases left between them. The CDR3 totals 16 residues. For the CDR3, the DNA is TGTGCCAGTAGTATCGGCGGGGGCGAGGGATATTCACCCCTCCACTTT. Residues: CASSIGGGEGYSPLHF.

The V gene is TRBV7-9, the J gene TRBJ1-5, with 8 bases matching TRBD1. The CDR3 totals 15 residues. V gave up 8 bases and J gave up 3 bases; unmatched junction bases: 9. Germline CDR1 and CDR2: SEHNR and FQNEAQ (reference sequence). In DNA form, the CDR3 reads TGTGCCAGCGAGCCAGGGGGCCCTTACAATCAGCCCCAGCATTTT. Amino acids: CASEPGGPYNQPQHF. The full variable domain, rest sourced from reference TRBV7-9 and TRBJ1-5, is DTGVSQNPRHKITKRGQNVTFRCDPISEHNRLYWYRQTLGQGPEFLTYFQNEAQLEKSRLLSDRFSAERPKGSFSTLEIQRTEQGDSAMYLCASEPGGPYNQPQHFGDGTRLSIL.

The rearrangement joins TRBV2 to TRBJ1-2; 7 bases agree with TRBD1. This CDR3 is built from 11 residues. The germline CDR1 and CDR2 sequences are SNHLY and FYNNEI. The V and J ends lost 11 bases and 3 bases, in that order; junction bases with no gene match: 3. The CDR3 region is CAGTEDYGYTF. The CDR3 nucleotides are TGTGCCGGGACAGAAGACTATGGCTACACCTTC.

The V and J genes are TRBV10-3 and TRBJ2-1; a possible D gene is TRBD2 (7 bases). This CDR3 has 14 amino acids. The V and J ends lost 3 bases and 6 bases respectively, with 12 bases between them. Germline lookup yields CDR1 ENHRY and CDR2 SYGVKD. CDR3 region: CAISDLAGANEQFF. The CDR3, as DNA: TGTGCCATCAGTGATTTGGCGGGGGCCAATGAGCAGTTCTTC.

The chain uses TRBV6-1 and TRBJ2-2; TRBD2 matches at 9 bases. This CDR3 spans 18 amino acids. CDR1 MNHNS and CDR2 SASEGT come from the germline V gene. Trimming at V came to 1 base and at J to 5 bases, leaving 11 bases not matched to a gene. The CDR3 coding sequence is TGTGCCAGCAGTGAAGAGGGGCGGGGGGGCCCCGTGACCGGGGAGCTGTTTTTT. Its protein product is CASSEEGRGGPVTGELFF.

V and J are TRBV18 and TRBJ1-5; perhaps TRBD1 as D (5 bases). The CDR3 runs to 16 residues. In germline, CDR1 is KGHSH, CDR2 LQKENI. V was trimmed by 0 bases and J by 2 bases, leaving 11 bases between them. The CDR3 is CASSPPGGTGNQPQHF. The CDR3 bases are TGTGCCAGCTCACCACCGGGGGGGACGGGCAATCAGCCCCAGCATTTT.

This chain links TRBV5-1 with TRBJ2-3, with D possibly being TRBD1 (5 bases). The CDR3 extends over 11 amino acids. Trimming left V 2 bases short and J 8 bases short, with 6 bases between. Germline V gene sequence: CDR1 SGHRS, CDR2 YFSETQ. CDR3 sequence reads: CASSLRGTQYF. In nucleotides, the CDR3 is TGCGCCAGCAGCTTAAGGGGTACGCAGTATTTT.

This chain connects TRBV9 to TRBJ2-1; TRBD1 aligns across 9 bases. V was clipped by 5 bases and J by 4 bases; unmatched bases: 4. CDR1 and CDR2 from the germline V gene are SGDLS and YYNGEE. The CDR3 spans 14 residues. CDR3 coding DNA: TGTGCCAGCAGTGGGACAGGGATGTACAATGAGCAGTTCTTC. Encoded protein: CASSGTGMYNEQFF.